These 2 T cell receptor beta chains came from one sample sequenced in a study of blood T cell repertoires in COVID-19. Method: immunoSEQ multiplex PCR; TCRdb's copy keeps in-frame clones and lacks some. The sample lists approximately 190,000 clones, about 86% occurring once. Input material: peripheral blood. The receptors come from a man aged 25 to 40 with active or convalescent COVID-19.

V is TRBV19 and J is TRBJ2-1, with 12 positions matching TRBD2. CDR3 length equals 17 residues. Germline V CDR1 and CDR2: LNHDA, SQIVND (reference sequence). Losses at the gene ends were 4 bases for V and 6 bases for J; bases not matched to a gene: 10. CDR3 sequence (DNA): TGTGCCAGTAGTACCACGGGGCTAGCGGGAGGGATCAATGAGCAGTTCTTC. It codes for CASSTTGLAGGINEQFF. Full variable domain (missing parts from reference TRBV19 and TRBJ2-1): DGGITQSPKYLFRKEGQNVTLSCEQNLNHDAMYWYRQDPGQGLRLIYYSQIVNDFQKGDIAEGYSVSREKKESFPLTVTSAQKNPTAFYLCASSTTGLAGGINEQFFGPGTRLTVL.

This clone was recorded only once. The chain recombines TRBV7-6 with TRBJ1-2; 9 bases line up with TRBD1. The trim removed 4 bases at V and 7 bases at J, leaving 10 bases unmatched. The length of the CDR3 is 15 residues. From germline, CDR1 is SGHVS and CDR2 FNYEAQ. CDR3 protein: CASSSPTRDRAGYTF. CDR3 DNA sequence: TGTGCCAGCAGCTCACCAACCCGGGACAGGGCTGGCTACACCTTC.